Included here is one T cell receptor (beta chain) sequence, with context. CDR3 length: 15 residues. Between the trimmed V and J ends, which lost 6 bases and 1 base, there was a span of 10 bases. Germline V CDR1 and CDR2: MNHEY, SVGAGI. The sort gate was single viable CD3+CD4+CD8-CD45RO+ cells for memory CD4+ T cells. The data derive from a study of memory CD4+ T cells and cytomegalovirus serostatus. TCRdb keeps only in-frame clones here, not all; method: immunoSEQ multiplex PCR. Of more than 45,000 clones listed, 70% to 85% were seen once; the top ten hold around 0.63%. This rearrangement joins TRBV6-5 to TRBJ2-6; possibly TRBD1 for D (5 bases). Specimen: memory CD4+ T cells from blood. The sequence came from an adult in good health and CMV-seronegative. The DNA of the CDR3 is TGTGCCAGCAGCCGTCCAGGGTCTGGGGCCAACGTCCTGACTTTC. It is translated as CASSRPGSGANVLTF.